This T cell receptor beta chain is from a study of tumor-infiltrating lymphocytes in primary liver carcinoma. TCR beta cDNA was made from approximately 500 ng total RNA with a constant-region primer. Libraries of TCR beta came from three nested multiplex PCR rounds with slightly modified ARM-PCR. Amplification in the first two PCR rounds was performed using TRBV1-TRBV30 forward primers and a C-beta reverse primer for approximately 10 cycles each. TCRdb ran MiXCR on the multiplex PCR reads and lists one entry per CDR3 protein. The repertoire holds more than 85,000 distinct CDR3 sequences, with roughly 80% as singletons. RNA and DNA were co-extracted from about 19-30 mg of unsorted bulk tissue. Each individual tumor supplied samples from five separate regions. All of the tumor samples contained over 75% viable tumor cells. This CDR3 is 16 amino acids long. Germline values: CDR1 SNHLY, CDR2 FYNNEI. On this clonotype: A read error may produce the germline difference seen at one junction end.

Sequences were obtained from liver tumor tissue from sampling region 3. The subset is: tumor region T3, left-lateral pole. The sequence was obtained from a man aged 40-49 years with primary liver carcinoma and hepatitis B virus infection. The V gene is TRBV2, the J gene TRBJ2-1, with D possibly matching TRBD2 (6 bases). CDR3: CASNEGLAGKGNEQFF. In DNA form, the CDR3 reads TGTGCCAGCAATGAAGGCTTGGCGGGAAAGGGAAATGAGCAGTTCTTC.